This T cell receptor beta chain was sequenced during a study of early T cells in non-severe SARS-CoV-2 infection. Study as a whole: The input, bulk RNA from unsorted whole blood, was sequenced, and chains were unpaired.

General observations from the study: Anti-spike CD8 responses were favored in VDJdb matching, and private and CD4 specificities were missed.

Unique molecular identifiers tagged individual cDNA molecules. Via MiXCR, TCRdb re-called the 5' RACE reads, giving one row per CDR3 protein. Among around 50,000 distinct CDR3 sequences listed, about 5.9% were seen once. Germline CDR1 LNHDA, CDR2 SQIVND (reference sequence). V was clipped by 8 bases and J by 1 base, with 12 bases between them. This CDR3 region has 14 residues. This clonotype showed up just a few times. The antigen is unknown. The receptor's source is an adult who was a healthcare worker with PCR-confirmed SARS-CoV-2 infection or an uninfected control (not recorded which). This chain connects TRBV19 to TRBJ1-5; maybe TRBD1 (6 bases). Sequencing input: whole blood. The CDR3: CASRTGQSNQPQHF. In DNA, the CDR3 is TGTGCCAGTCGAACCGGACAGAGCAATCAGCCCCAGCATTTT.